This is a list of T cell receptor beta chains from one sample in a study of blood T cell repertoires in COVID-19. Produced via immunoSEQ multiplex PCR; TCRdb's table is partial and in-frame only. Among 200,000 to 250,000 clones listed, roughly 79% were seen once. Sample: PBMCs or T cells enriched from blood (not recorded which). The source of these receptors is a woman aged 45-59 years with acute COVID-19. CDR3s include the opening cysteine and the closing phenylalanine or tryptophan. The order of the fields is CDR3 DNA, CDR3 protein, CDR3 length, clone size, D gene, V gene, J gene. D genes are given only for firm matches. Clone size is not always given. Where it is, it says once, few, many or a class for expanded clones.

CDR3 DNA: TGTGCCAGCAGCTTTGACAGGGGAAAGACCCAGTACTTC
CDR3 protein: CASSFDRGKTQYF
CDR3 length: 13
clone size: -
D gene: TRBD1
V gene: TRBV5-4
J gene: TRBJ2-5

CDR3 DNA: TGTGCCAGCAGCCAAGATATCGGGACAGGCAAATACGAGCAGTACTTC
CDR3 protein: CASSQDIGTGKYEQYF
CDR3 length: 16
clone size: once
D gene: TRBD1
V gene: TRBV14
J gene: TRBJ2-7

CDR3 DNA: TGTGCCAGCAGTTATAATGAAAAACTGTTTTTT
CDR3 protein: CASSYNEKLFF
CDR3 length: 11
clone size: -
D gene: -
V gene: TRBV2
J gene: TRBJ1-4

CDR3 DNA: TGTGCCAGCAGTTTATGGAATTTGGCCGCAGGGCAATTGAACACAGATACGCAGTATTTT
CDR3 protein: CASSLWNLAAGQLNTDTQYF
CDR3 length: 20
clone size: once
D gene: -
V gene: TRBV28
J gene: TRBJ2-3

CDR3 DNA: TGTGCCAGCAGCGCACTCCCGGCCTACGAGCAGTACTTC
CDR3 protein: CASSALPAYEQYF
CDR3 length: 13
clone size: once
D gene: -
V gene: TRBV7-2
J gene: TRBJ2-7

CDR3 DNA: TGTGCCAGCAGCCAAGACATCCTAACCATATATTTT
CDR3 protein: CASSQDILTIYF
CDR3 length: 12
clone size: few
D gene: -
V gene: TRBV3-1/TRBV3-2
J gene: TRBJ1-3

CDR3 DNA: TGTGCCAGCAGCGGACAAGCGGGGATCTCCTACAATGAGCAGTTCTTC
CDR3 protein: CASSGQAGISYNEQFF
CDR3 length: 16
clone size: -
D gene: TRBD2
V gene: TRBV7-2
J gene: TRBJ2-1

CDR3 DNA: TGTGCCACCAGCAGAGATAAGGGACTTCGCTCCTACGAGCAGTACTTC
CDR3 protein: CATSRDKGLRSYEQYF
CDR3 length: 16
clone size: -
D gene: -
V gene: TRBV15
J gene: TRBJ2-7

CDR3 DNA: TGTGCCAGCAAGGGTAACCGGGACAGCTACGAGCAGTACTTC
CDR3 protein: CASKGNRDSYEQYF
CDR3 length: 14
clone size: -
D gene: TRBD1
V gene: TRBV27
J gene: TRBJ2-7

CDR3 DNA: TGTGCCAGCAGTGAAGGGAGGGGTTACAATGAGCAGTTCTTC
CDR3 protein: CASSEGRGYNEQFF
CDR3 length: 14
clone size: -
D gene: TRBD2
V gene: TRBV7-2
J gene: TRBJ2-1

CDR3 DNA: TGTGCCACCAGTGATCCGGCGGGGGGATCCGGTGAGCAGTTCTTC
CDR3 protein: CATSDPAGGSGEQFF
CDR3 length: 15
clone size: -
D gene: TRBD2
V gene: TRBV24-1
J gene: TRBJ2-1

CDR3 DNA: TGTGCCAGCAGTGAAGCGCTTCCGCGGGACCTTTCGGGCTATGGCTACACCTTC
CDR3 protein: CASSEALPRDLSGYGYTF
CDR3 length: 18
clone size: -
D gene: -
V gene: TRBV6-1
J gene: TRBJ1-2

CDR3 DNA: TGCGCCAGCAGCTTGAGTCTAGTTGAAGGAGAGACCCAGTACTTC
CDR3 protein: CASSLSLVEGETQYF
CDR3 length: 15
clone size: -
D gene: -
V gene: TRBV5-1
J gene: TRBJ2-5

CDR3 DNA: TGCGCCAGCAGCTTGGCGCGCTCAGGGATCACCGGGGAGCTGTTTTTT
CDR3 protein: CASSLARSGITGELFF
CDR3 length: 16
clone size: -
D gene: -
V gene: TRBV5-1
J gene: TRBJ2-2

CDR3 DNA: TGTGCCAGCAGCTCGGACAGGGACCTTTTACTTCGGAAAGGCTACACCTTC
CDR3 protein: CASSSDRDLLLRKGYTF
CDR3 length: 17
clone size: few
D gene: TRBD1
V gene: TRBV7-2
J gene: TRBJ1-2

CDR3 DNA: TGTGCCAGCAGCTCGACGGGAGCAGATTACGAGCAGTACTTC
CDR3 protein: CASSSTGADYEQYF
CDR3 length: 14
clone size: once
D gene: -
V gene: TRBV5-6
J gene: TRBJ2-7

CDR3 DNA: TGTGCCAGTAGTTCTAGCGGAGCCAAAAACATTCAGTACTTC
CDR3 protein: CASSSSGAKNIQYF
CDR3 length: 14
clone size: -
D gene: TRBD2
V gene: TRBV19
J gene: TRBJ2-4

CDR3 DNA: TGTGCCAGCAGCCCGACAGGGGGCCCCTACGAGCAGTACTTC
CDR3 protein: CASSPTGGPYEQYF
CDR3 length: 14
clone size: -
D gene: TRBD1
V gene: TRBV7-2
J gene: TRBJ2-7

CDR3 DNA: TGTGCCAGCAGCACCAGGGGTAAGAGCAATCAGCCCCAGCATTTT
CDR3 protein: CASSTRGKSNQPQHF
CDR3 length: 15
clone size: -
D gene: -
V gene: TRBV21-1
J gene: TRBJ1-5

CDR3 DNA: TGCGCCAGCAGCTTGGACAGAAAGCCCCGGAGGGTCACCATATATTTT
CDR3 protein: CASSLDRKPRRVTIYF
CDR3 length: 16
clone size: few
D gene: -
V gene: TRBV5-1
J gene: TRBJ1-3

CDR3 DNA: TGTGCCAGCAGTTTATCGGAGGGTTGGGTGGCAGATACGCAGTATTTT
CDR3 protein: CASSLSEGWVADTQYF
CDR3 length: 16
clone size: few
D gene: -
V gene: TRBV27
J gene: TRBJ2-3

CDR3 DNA: TGTGCCAGCAGTCTACGGACAGCGAGGAACACTGAAGCTTTCTTT
CDR3 protein: CASSLRTARNTEAFF
CDR3 length: 15
clone size: -
D gene: -
V gene: TRBV27
J gene: TRBJ1-1